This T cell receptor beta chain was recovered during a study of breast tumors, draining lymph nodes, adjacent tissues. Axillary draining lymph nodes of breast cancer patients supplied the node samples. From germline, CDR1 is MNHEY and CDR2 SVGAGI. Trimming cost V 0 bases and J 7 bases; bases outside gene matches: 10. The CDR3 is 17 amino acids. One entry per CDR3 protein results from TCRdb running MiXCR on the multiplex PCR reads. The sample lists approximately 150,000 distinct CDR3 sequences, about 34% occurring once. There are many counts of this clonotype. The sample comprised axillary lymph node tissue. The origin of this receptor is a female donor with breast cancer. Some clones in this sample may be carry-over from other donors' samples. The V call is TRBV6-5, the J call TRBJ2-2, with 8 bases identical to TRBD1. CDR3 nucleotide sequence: TGTGCCAGCAGTTACTCTCCCGGGACAGGTTCTGTCGGGGAGCTGTTTTTT. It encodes CASSYSPGTGSVGELFF.